This T cell receptor (beta chain) originates from a study of T-cell memory formation after mild COVID-19. CDR3 size: 14 residues. Germline CDR1 SGHNT, CDR2 YYREEE (reference sequence). Trimming removed 1 base at V and 5 bases at J, with 9 bases between. TCRdb itself ran the 5' RACE reads through MiXCR, one entry per CDR3 protein. The sample lists 270,000 or so distinct CDR3 sequences, approximately 15% occurring once. This sequence joins TRBV5-4 and TRBJ2-2; D remains unclear. Sequenced material: PBMCs or a T cell subset sorted from them (not recorded which). The receptor was derived from a young man who had mild COVID-19 (a few samples of this study predate the infection). Cell type and time point are not known. CDR3 residues: CASSLLGKTGELFF. Written as DNA, the CDR3 is TGTGCCAGCAGCTTGTTAGGGAAAACCGGGGAGCTGTTTTTT.